This entry describes one T cell receptor beta chain. This entry belongs to a study of blood T cell repertoires in COVID-19. The cohort comprised adults aged about 18 to 90 years residing in around 25 US areas. Sequenced by immunoSEQ multiplex PCR; TCRdb stores in-frame clones only, minus some. Of 82,000 or so clones listed, roughly 90% are singletons. Germline values: CDR1 SGHTA, CDR2 FQGNSA. V shed 5 bases and J shed 4 bases, with 20 bases lying between them. The CDR3 runs 16 residues. The receptor was derived from a woman aged 50 to 60 with acute COVID-19. Sequencing was done on a sample of PBMCs or T cells enriched from blood (not recorded which). The chain joins TRBV7-2 to TRBJ1-2; weak D call: TRBD1 (5 bases). The CDR3 DNA sequence: TGTGCCAGCAGCCCTCAACCCGGGTTTCAGGGCTATGGCTACACCTTC. This gives the protein CASSPQPGFQGYGYTF.